This T cell receptor (beta chain) was identified during a study of CD8+CD57+ T cells in acquired aplastic anemia. Study details: Quantities of DNA derived from sorted CD4+ and CD8+ cells averaged approximately 3.3 ug.

With regard to this clonotype: Its antigen is unidentified.

The CDR3 extends over 17 amino acids. The germline gives CDR1 MGHDK, CDR2 SYGVNS. The V segment lost 4 bases and the J segment 3 bases; nucleotides outside the gene matches: 14. Individuals selected for sequencing had exhibited CD8+CD57+ cell expansion on flow cytometry. General study points: Patients were compared with controls for CD8+ Simpson's diversity, and no significant difference emerged. Sharing between patients and controls was observed for some 27 CD8+ CDR3 sequences.

Genomic DNA provided the template from which TCR beta VDJ and CDR3 profiles were obtained. TCRdb reprocessed the reads via MiXCR and lists one record per CDR3 protein. The sample contains some 160,000 distinct CDR3 sequences, more than 40% of which appear only once. The chain is built from TRBV25-1 and TRBJ2-7; 8 bases are a match to TRBD2. The TCR comes from a human donor with aplastic anemia. The sequencing sample was made of sorted CD4+, CD8+, or CD8+CD57+ T cells (not recorded which) from PBMCs. The DNA of the CDR3 is TGTGCCAGCAGTGGGGGGAACCTAGCGGGCGCCCTCTACGAGCAGTACTTC. Translation: CASSGGNLAGALYEQYF.